This TCR beta chain was identified during a study of blood T cell repertoires in COVID-19. Study-level background: The United States, Italy and Spain were the sources of the acute and convalescent COVID-19 samples. Nucleic acid was either cDNA or gDNA, and it came from T cells, B-cell-depleted T cells, or PBMCs.

Original methodology: Amplified reference gene primers provided the basis for estimating nucleated cell counts. The method was immunoSEQ multiplex PCR; TCRdb's version includes in-frame clones alone and lacks a portion of them. The DNA was the basis for D and trimming; V, J and clone size are from that table. Among about 140,000 clones listed, approximately 78% were seen once. Sequenced input: peripheral blood. This receptor was identified in a woman over 75 with acute or convalescent COVID-19.

CDR3: CASSSYRVNTEAFF. The CDR3, as DNA: TGTGCCAGCAGTTCCTACAGGGTGAACACTGAAGCTTTCTTT. The chain uses TRBV27 and TRBJ1-1, with D possibly TRBD1 on 6 matching bases. Per the germline V gene, CDR1 is MNHEY and CDR2 is SMNVEV (reference sequence). V was pared by 4 bases and J by 0 bases, with 9 bases between. The CDR3 is 14 amino acids.